Listed here are 20 T cell receptor beta chains from one sample, sequenced in a study of shared clonotypes between healthy human individuals. TCRdb's copy holds only in-frame clones and misses some; the assay was immunoSEQ multiplex PCR. The sample has some 1.4 million clones; approximately 96% are singletons. Sequenced: naive CD4+ T cells sorted from blood. As to subset: CD45RA+ positively selected. The receptors here all came from a man aged 30 to 39 in good health.

The V gene is TRBV28, the J gene TRBJ1-3, with 8 bases lining up with TRBD1. CDR1 is MDHEN and CDR2 is SYDVKM in the germline V gene. J gave up 4 bases and V 1 base, and 3 bases lay outside the gene matches. The length of the CDR3 is 15 residues. The CDR3 sequence is CASSLLTGVGNTIYF. For the CDR3, the DNA is TGTGCCAGCAGTTTATTGACAGGGGTGGGAAACACCATATATTTT.

The CDR3 loop is CASSLAEGTQYF. In DNA, the CDR3 is TGTGCCAGCAGCTTGGCCGAGGGGACCCAGTACTTC. The chain combines TRBV5-5 with TRBJ2-5; possibly TRBD2 for D (5 bases). The CDR3 loop spans 12 amino acids. V gave up 0 bases and J gave up 7 bases, with 7 bases separating them. Germline values: CDR1 SGHKS, CDR2 YYEKEE (reference sequence).

The count of this clone is one. The V gene is TRBV7-2, the J gene TRBJ2-7; 10 bases agree with TRBD2. CDR1 is SGHTA, CDR2 FQGNSA, per germline. This CDR3 has 17 residues. The trim removed 5 bases at V and 0 bases at J, leaving 10 bases unmatched. The CDR3 protein is CASSSLPAGGSSYEQYF. In nucleotides, the CDR3 is TGTGCCAGCAGCAGCTTACCAGCGGGAGGGAGCTCCTACGAGCAGTACTTC.

The rearrangement links TRBV9 to TRBJ2-7; 9 nucleotides match TRBD1. Per the germline V gene, CDR1 is SGDLS and CDR2 is YYNGEE. The CDR3 has 15 residues. Trimming cost V 1 base and J 4 bases; bases outside gene matches: 6. The DNA of the CDR3 is TGTGCCAGCAGCGTACTGGGACAGGGTGGGTACGAGCAGTACTTC. As protein: CASSVLGQGGYEQYF.

The CDR3 protein is CASRRGDNKGNTIYF. Here the CDR3 DNA reads TGTGCCAGCAGGCGTGGGGACAACAAAGGAAACACCATATATTTT. The chain employs TRBV2 and TRBJ1-3, with D perhaps TRBD1 (6 bases). Germline V gene data show CDR1 as SNHLY and CDR2 as FYNNEI. V lost 6 bases to trimming and J lost 4 bases, with 16 bases between them. CDR3 size: 15 residues.

The chain joins TRBV21-1 to TRBJ1-4; the table's TRBD1 call for D was not verified on the DNA. TRBV21-1 is a pseudogene locus. The CDR3 is 18 amino acids. The CDR3 is CASSSPGDRELTNEKLFF. The CDR3 coding sequence is TGTGCCAGCAGCTCCCCCGGGGACAGGGAGTTGACTAATGAAAAACTGTTTTTT.

The V gene is TRBV5-4, the J gene TRBJ1-5; 7 bases agree with TRBD1. V dropped 7 bases and J dropped 3; count of bases not matched to a gene: 19. Germline V gene sequence: CDR1 SGHNT, CDR2 YYREEE (reference sequence). The CDR3 is made up of 18 amino acids. The CDR3 here is CASLHRDSVLRFNQPQHF. DNA for the CDR3: TGTGCCAGCTTACACCGGGACAGTGTCCTCAGATTCAATCAGCCCCAGCATTTT.

Of note for this clone: Within the sample, other DNA sequences also encode this same CDR3. The DNA for the CDR3 is TGTGCCAGCTCACAAATACTGGCGAAGAATTCCTACGAGCAGTACTTC. Encoded protein: CASSQILAKNSYEQYF. The chain joins TRBV18 to TRBJ2-7; no firm D call. From germline, CDR1 is KGHSH and CDR2 LQKENI. V was shortened by 4 bases and J by 1 base, with 17 bases between the two germline ends. The CDR3 contains 16 residues.

This clone was recorded once. The chain has TRBV5-1 and TRBJ2-3; 10 positions agree with TRBD1. V lost 3 bases and J lost 3; bases outside the gene matches: 7. The CDR3 runs to 16 residues. CDR1 is SGHRS and CDR2 is YFSETQ in the germline V gene. For the CDR3, the DNA is TGCGCCAGCAGCTCCCAGGACAGGGGGAGTACAGATACGCAGTATTTT. It codes for CASSSQDRGSTDTQYF.

This clone was observed a single time. This chain uses TRBV11-2 with TRBJ2-7; D may be TRBD1 (5 bases). The V end lost 0 bases, the J end lost 2 bases, and 14 bases lay between the germline ends. Per the germline V gene, CDR1 is SGHAT and CDR2 is FQNNGV. This CDR3 spans 16 amino acids. The CDR3 sequence: CASSLDLRQLTYEQYF. The CDR3 nucleotides are TGTGCCAGCAGCTTAGATCTCCGACAGTTGACCTACGAGCAGTACTTC.

V gene TRBV5-1 combines with J gene TRBJ2-4, with 10 bases aligning to TRBD2. V lost 2 bases, J lost 7 bases, and 12 bases stayed unmatched. Per germline, CDR1 SGHRS and CDR2 YFSETQ. The CDR3 is 17 amino acids. CDR3 coding DNA: TGCGCCAGCAGCTTACCCCTACTAGCGGGAAGCCGTAACATTCAGTACTTC. Translation: CASSLPLLAGSRNIQYF. The full variable domain, completed using reference TRBV5-1 and TRBJ2-4, is KAGVTQTPRYLIKTRGQQVTLSCSPISGHRSVSWYQQTPGQGLQFLFEYFSETQRNKGNFPGRFSGRQFSNSRSEMNVSTLELGDSALYLCASSLPLLAGSRNIQYFGAGTRLSVL.

The chain employs TRBV5-6 and TRBJ1-1; maybe TRBD1 (6 bases). Trimming took off 4 bases at V and 6 bases at J, with 16 bases between the two ends. The CDR3 runs to 14 residues. Per germline, CDR1 SGHDT and CDR2 YYEEEE. The CDR3 coding sequence is TGTGCCAGCAGCCCCGGGACAAATCGTGCTGAAGCTTTCTTT. It translates to CASSPGTNRAEAFF. Full variable domain (rest looked up from reference TRBV5-6 and TRBJ1-1): DAGVTQSPTHLIKTRGQQVTLRCSPKSGHDTVSWYQQALGQGPQFIFQYYEEEERQRGNFPDRFSGHQFPNYSSELNVNALLLGDSALYLCASSPGTNRAEAFFGQGTRLTVV.

This rearrangement joins TRBV11-3 to TRBJ2-7; 9 bases map to TRBD1. Germline V gene sequence: CDR1 SGHNT, CDR2 YENEEA. After removal of 5 bases from V and 3 bases from J, the junction contained 14 bases not matched to a gene. This CDR3 contains 17 residues. The CDR3 loop is CASSPPRAGQGGYEQYF. CDR3 sequence (DNA): TGTGCCAGCAGCCCACCGCGCGCGGGACAGGGTGGCTACGAGCAGTACTTC.

The chain couples TRBV4-1 to TRBJ2-7, with a tentative D call TRBD2 (6 bases). The V end lost 4 bases, the J end lost 2 bases, and 15 bases lay between the germline ends. CDR1 and CDR2 from the germline V gene are MGHRA and YSYEKL. The CDR3 sequence is 15 residues long. DNA of the CDR3: TGCGCCAGCAGCCTGAGGAGGGACCGAACCTACGAGCAGTACTTC. Protein product: CASSLRRDRTYEQYF.

As concerns this clone: An end of the junction does not agree with germline; a read error may underlie this. V and J are TRBV6-5 and TRBJ2-4; D possibly corresponds to TRBD2 (6 bases). Germline CDR1 is MNHEY and CDR2 is SVGAGI. This CDR3 is built from 14 residues. Here the CDR3 reads CASTTLGGDRPEDF. The CDR3 nucleotides read TGTGCCAGCACCACACTCGGGGGTGATCGGCCCGAAGACTTC.

The genes are TRBV18 and TRBJ2-7; the match to TRBD2 covers 11 bases. The CDR3 has 16 amino acids. Per the germline V gene, CDR1 is KGHSH and CDR2 is LQKENI. The V and J ends lost 1 base and 5 bases, in that order; junction bases with no gene match: 7. The CDR3 nucleotides read TGTGCCAGCTCACCACGCCTAGCGGGAGGTAACCACGAGCAGTACTTC. The encoded protein is CASSPRLAGGNHEQYF.

The rearrangement uses TRBV5-4 and TRBJ2-7; D perhaps matches TRBD2 (7 bases). The CDR3 loop spans 15 amino acids. Trimming stripped 3 bases from V and 2 bases from J, with 15 bases between. The germline V gene encodes CDR1 SGHNT and CDR2 YYREEE (reference sequence). The CDR3 protein is CASSWRGGYPYEQYF. For the CDR3, the DNA is TGTGCCAGCAGCTGGAGGGGGGGCTACCCCTACGAGCAGTACTTC. The full variable domain, rest sourced from reference TRBV5-4 and TRBJ2-7, is ETGVTQSPTHLIKTRGQQVTLRCSSQSGHNTVSWYQQALGQGPQFIFQYYREEENGRGNFPPRFSGLQFPNYSSELNVNALELDDSALYLCASSWRGGYPYEQYFGPGTRLTVT.

J is TRBJ1-2 and V is TRBV19, with 9 bases identical to TRBD1. CDR1 is LNHDA and CDR2 is SQIVND in the germline V gene (reference sequence). V was pared by 3 bases and J by 4 bases, with 6 bases of the junction left unmatched. This CDR3 is built from 15 residues. The CDR3 loop reads CASSIPDRGRYGYTF. The CDR3 coding sequence is TGTGCCAGTAGTATCCCGGACAGGGGTCGCTATGGCTACACCTTC.

CDR3 protein: CASSYGGATGELFF. Written as DNA, the CDR3 is TGTGCCAGCAGTTACGGGGGCGCGACCGGGGAGCTGTTTTTT. The chain joins TRBV6-5 to TRBJ2-2, with D perhaps TRBD1 (6 bases). Germline assignment: CDR1 MNHEY and CDR2 SVGAGI. The CDR3 covers 14 residues. Trimming cost V 2 bases and J 5 bases, with 9 bases left between them.

The J gene is TRBJ2-7, the V gene TRBV7-2, with D possibly TRBD1 on 6 matching bases. Trimming stripped 5 bases from V and 0 bases from J, with 11 bases between. Germline CDR1 is SGHTA and CDR2 is FQGNSA. The CDR3 extends over 14 amino acids. CDR3 nucleotide sequence: TGTGCCAGCAGCCAGAGACAGGACTCCTACGAGCAGTACTTC. Encoded protein: CASSQRQDSYEQYF.